Below, 21 T cell receptor beta chains from the same sample are listed, as sequenced in a study of blood T cell repertoires in COVID-19. TCRdb's table, derived via immunoSEQ multiplex PCR, lists solely in-frame clones and lacks some. The profile shows over 400,000 clones, 70% to 90% of them singletons. Sequencing was done on a sample of peripheral blood. The receptors here all came from a human donor in a cohort sampled during active COVID-19.

V usage is TRBV6-5 and J usage is TRBJ2-7; D is perhaps TRBD2 (6 bases). Trimming took 8 bases from V and 6 from J, leaving 17 bases between them. The germline CDR1 and CDR2 sequences are MNHEY and SVGAGI. This CDR3 has 13 amino acids. Written as DNA, the CDR3 is TGTGCCAGCCGACGGGGTAGCGGTGTCGAGCAGTACTTC. Its protein is CASRRGSGVEQYF.

This rearrangement joins TRBV5-1 to TRBJ2-7; 9 nucleotides align to TRBD1. Germline lookup yields CDR1 SGHRS and CDR2 YFSETQ. The CDR3 consists of 15 residues. The V segment lost 4 bases and the J segment 6 bases; nucleotides outside the gene matches: 11. Here the CDR3 DNA reads TGCGCCAGCAGCGGGGACAGGGAAGTTGCCGGCGAGCAGTACTTC. Its translation: CASSGDREVAGEQYF.

J is TRBJ2-5 and V is TRBV6-1; possibly TRBD2 for D (5 bases). Germline V gene sequence: CDR1 MNHNS, CDR2 SASEGT. V gave up 1 base and J gave up 4 bases, with 19 bases separating them. This CDR3 has 17 amino acids. The chain's CDR3 is CASSEDYYTNGGETQYF. CDR3 in DNA: TGTGCCAGCAGTGAAGACTACTACACCAACGGAGGAGAGACCCAGTACTTC.

This clone has just one count. The chain couples TRBV19 to TRBJ2-2; 7 bases line up with TRBD2. This CDR3 has 18 residues. V lost 5 bases, J lost 2 bases, and 14 bases stayed unmatched. Germline loops: CDR1 LNHDA, CDR2 SQIVND (reference sequence). The CDR3 nucleotides are TGTGCCAGTAGTCGGGCGGGGGTTACAGGCGTCAACACCGGGGAGCTGTTTTTT. Translation gives CASSRAGVTGVNTGELFF. The full variable domain, in which reference TRBV19 and TRBJ2-2 provide the parts outside the CDR3, is DGGITQSPKYLFRKEGQNVTLSCEQNLNHDAMYWYRQDPGQGLRLIYYSQIVNDFQKGDIAEGYSVSREKKESFPLTVTSAQKNPTAFYLCASSRAGVTGVNTGELFFGEGSRLTVL.

The table lists this clone with a count of one. The chain links TRBV24-1 to TRBJ2-7, with 7 bases fitting TRBD1. The length of the CDR3 is 15 residues. V dropped 3 bases and J dropped 5; count of bases not matched to a gene: 9. Germline V gene lookup returns CDR1 KGHDR and CDR2 SFDVKD. The CDR3 nucleotides are TGTGCCACCAGTGATCCGAGGGGACAGAGCAACGAGCAGTACTTC. The encoded protein is CATSDPRGQSNEQYF.

This sequence joins TRBV11-3 and TRBJ1-6; 8 nucleotides align to TRBD1. Germline V CDR1 and CDR2: SGHNT, YENEEA. The CDR3 has 17 residues. The junction had 14 bases not matched to a gene; V was cut back by 4 bases and J by 9 bases. CDR3 protein: CASSSQTGGSWASPLHF. The CDR3, as DNA: TGTGCCAGCAGCTCACAAACAGGGGGTTCATGGGCTTCACCCCTCCACTTT.

The genes are TRBV6-4 and TRBJ1-1; the D is unclear. Germline V CDR1 and CDR2: MRHNA, SNTAGT. V was trimmed by 4 bases and J by 4 bases, leaving 10 bases between them. The CDR3 contains 13 residues. Written as DNA, the CDR3 is TGTGCCAGCAGTGCCAGTGGTCGCACTGAAGCTTTCTTT. It translates to CASSASGRTEAFF.

The chain links TRBV29-1 to TRBJ2-7; TRBD1 matches at 7 bases. The germline V gene has CDR1 SQVTM and CDR2 ANQGSEA. The CDR3 runs to 14 residues. With 7 bases clipped from V and 0 bases from J, the junction kept 9 bases outside the gene matches. The chain's CDR3 is CSGLKQGSSYEQYF. The CDR3 region has the DNA TGCAGCGGCTTAAAACAGGGGAGCTCCTACGAGCAGTACTTC.

The V call is TRBV4-2, the J call TRBJ1-6, with D maybe TRBD1 (5 bases). The CDR3 covers 14 residues. Germline V gives CDR1 LGHNA, CDR2 YNFKEQ. V lost 0 bases to trimming and J lost 14 bases, with 14 bases between them. The CDR3 DNA is TGTGCCAGCAGCCAAGATGCAGGGTCTAGCGCCCTCCACTTT. It encodes CASSQDAGSSALHF.

The chain joins TRBV6-5 to TRBJ2-3; 10 positions match TRBD2. Germline-derived CDR1 and CDR2 are MNHEY and SVGAGI. The CDR3 sequence is 15 residues long. Trimming took 6 bases from V and 3 from J; bases not matched to a gene: 6. For the CDR3, the DNA is TGTGCCAGCAGATCTAGCGGGAGTGGGACAGATACGCAGTATTTT. Protein: CASRSSGSGTDTQYF.

The chain combines TRBV19 with TRBJ2-6, with 11 bases that match TRBD2. The CDR3 sequence is 16 residues long. Germline CDR1 and CDR2: LNHDA and SQIVND (reference sequence). The trim removed 8 bases at V and 2 bases at J, leaving 5 bases unmatched. The CDR3 region is CASGTSGLTGANVLTF. The CDR3 nucleotides read TGTGCCAGTGGGACTAGCGGCCTAACTGGGGCCAACGTCCTGACTTTC.

The V call is TRBV5-1, the J call TRBJ2-7; possible D gene TRBD2, 6 bases. V lost 4 bases to trimming and J lost 1 base, with 12 bases between them. CDR3 length: 14 residues. Germline lookup yields CDR1 SGHRS and CDR2 YFSETQ. The CDR3 nucleotides are TGCGCCAGCAGCCCTTACGGGGGTTCCTACGAGCAGTACTTC. This sequence encodes CASSPYGGSYEQYF.

This clone was observed a few times. The J gene is TRBJ1-6, the V gene TRBV7-9; 7 bases agree with TRBD1. CDR3 size: 16 residues. Germline CDR1 reads SEHNR; CDR2 reads FQNEAQ (reference sequence). V dropped 4 bases and J dropped 9; count of bases not matched to a gene: 12. CDR3 DNA sequence: TGTGCCAGCAGCTCTCTTGTTACAGGGGTAGGTTCACCCCTCCACTTT. It translates to CASSSLVTGVGSPLHF. Based on the CDR3 plus reference TRBV7-9 and TRBJ1-6, the full variable domain is DTGVSQNPRHKITKRGQNVTFRCDPISEHNRLYWYRQTLGQGPEFLTYFQNEAQLEKSRLLSDRFSAERPKGSFSTLEIQRTEQGDSAMYLCASSSLVTGVGSPLHFGNGTRLTVT.

The chain has TRBV6-5 and TRBJ1-1; TRBD1 is a possible D gene (6 bases). Trimming shortened V by 2 bases and J by 1 base, and 11 bases separated the two germline ends. The V gene's germline CDR1 is MNHEY and CDR2 SVGAGI. The length of the CDR3 is 15 residues. This chain's CDR3 is CASSYGARGNTEAFF. The CDR3 nucleotides read TGTGCCAGCAGTTACGGGGCCAGGGGGAACACTGAAGCTTTCTTT.

The rearrangement joins TRBV2 to TRBJ1-2; D perhaps matches TRBD1 (6 bases). Germline CDR1 is SNHLY and CDR2 is FYNNEI. Between the trimmed V and J ends, which lost 8 bases and 3 bases, there was a span of 10 bases. CDR3 length: 12 residues. CDR3 sequence (DNA): TGTGCCAGCCACAGGGAGTACTATGGCTACACCTTC. Its protein product is CASHREYYGYTF. The full variable domain, in which reference TRBV2 and TRBJ1-2 provide the parts outside the CDR3, is EPEVTQTPSHQVTQMGQEVILRCVPISNHLYFYWYRQILGQKVEFLVSFYNNEISEKSEIFDDQFSVERPDGSNFTLKIRSTKLEDSAMYFCASHREYYGYTFGSGTRLTVV.

This sequence joins TRBV14 and TRBJ2-5; 9 nucleotides agree with TRBD1. V lost 7 bases and J lost 4; bases outside the gene matches: 10. The germline CDR1 and CDR2 sequences are SGHDN and FVKESK. This CDR3 has 15 residues. As DNA, the CDR3 is TGTGCCAGCAACACACAGGGGGCGGAAAGAGAGACCCAGTACTTC. Translated, it gives CASNTQGAERETQYF. The whole variable domain, filled in from reference TRBV14 and TRBJ2-5, reads EAGVTQFPSHSVIEKGQTVTLRCDPISGHDNLYWYRRVMGKEIKFLLHFVKESKQDESGMPNNRFLAERTGGTYSTLKVQPAELEDSGVYFCASNTQGAERETQYFGPGTRLLVL.

The genes are TRBV29-1 and TRBJ2-7; no clear D. The ends were cut back, 5 bases at V and 2 bases at J, with 10 bases in the middle. CDR3 length: 12 amino acids. CDR1 is SQVTM and CDR2 is ANQGSEA in the germline V gene. CDR3 loop: CSVHSSTYEQYF. CDR3 coding DNA: TGCAGCGTTCATAGCTCCACCTACGAGCAGTACTTC.

This clone has just one count. The chain recombines TRBV9 with TRBJ1-1, with D tentatively TRBD1 (5 bases). V gave up 0 bases and J gave up 4 bases, with 10 bases separating them. Germline CDR1 is SGDLS and CDR2 is YYNGEE. The CDR3 extends over 14 amino acids. This chain's CDR3 is CASSVEPGGTEAFF. The CDR3 nucleotides read TGTGCCAGCAGCGTAGAGCCCGGGGGCACTGAAGCTTTCTTT. Combining the CDR3 with reference TRBV9 and TRBJ1-1 gives the whole variable domain DSGVTQTPKHLITATGQRVTLRCSPRSGDLSVYWYQQSLDQGLQFLIQYYNGEERAKGNILERFSAQQFPDLHSELNLSSLELGDSALYFCASSVEPGGTEAFFGQGTRLTVV.

The rearrangement joins TRBV11-1 to TRBJ2-5; a possible D gene is TRBD1 (5 bases). CDR3 size: 14 residues. The germline CDR1 and CDR2 sequences are SGHAT and FQDESV (reference sequence). Trimming pared 5 bases from V and 2 bases from J, leaving 12 bases between. The DNA for the CDR3 is TGTGCCAGCAGCCTGGGGCCAGGTCAAGAGACCCAGTACTTC. It translates to CASSLGPGQETQYF.

In the case of this clone: Other DNA sequences in the sample encode the same CDR3. This sequence joins TRBV19 and TRBJ2-7; TRBD2 aligns across 11 bases. The CDR3 consists of 15 residues. V lost 3 bases, J lost 0 bases, and 1 base stayed unmatched. Germline-derived CDR1 and CDR2 are LNHDA and SQIVND (reference sequence). The CDR3 region is CASSIGTSGSYEQYF. Written as DNA, the CDR3 is TGTGCCAGTAGTATCGGGACTAGCGGCTCCTACGAGCAGTACTTC.

CDR3 bases: TGTGCCAGCAGCCCTAGCGGAGTAACCCAAGAGACCCAGTACTTC. This encodes CASSPSGVTQETQYF. The chain employs TRBV5-5 and TRBJ2-5; 7 positions agree with TRBD2. J was trimmed by 1 base and V by 4 bases; bases with no gene match: 7. The V gene's germline CDR1 is SGHKS and CDR2 YYEKEE (reference sequence). The length of the CDR3 is 15 residues.